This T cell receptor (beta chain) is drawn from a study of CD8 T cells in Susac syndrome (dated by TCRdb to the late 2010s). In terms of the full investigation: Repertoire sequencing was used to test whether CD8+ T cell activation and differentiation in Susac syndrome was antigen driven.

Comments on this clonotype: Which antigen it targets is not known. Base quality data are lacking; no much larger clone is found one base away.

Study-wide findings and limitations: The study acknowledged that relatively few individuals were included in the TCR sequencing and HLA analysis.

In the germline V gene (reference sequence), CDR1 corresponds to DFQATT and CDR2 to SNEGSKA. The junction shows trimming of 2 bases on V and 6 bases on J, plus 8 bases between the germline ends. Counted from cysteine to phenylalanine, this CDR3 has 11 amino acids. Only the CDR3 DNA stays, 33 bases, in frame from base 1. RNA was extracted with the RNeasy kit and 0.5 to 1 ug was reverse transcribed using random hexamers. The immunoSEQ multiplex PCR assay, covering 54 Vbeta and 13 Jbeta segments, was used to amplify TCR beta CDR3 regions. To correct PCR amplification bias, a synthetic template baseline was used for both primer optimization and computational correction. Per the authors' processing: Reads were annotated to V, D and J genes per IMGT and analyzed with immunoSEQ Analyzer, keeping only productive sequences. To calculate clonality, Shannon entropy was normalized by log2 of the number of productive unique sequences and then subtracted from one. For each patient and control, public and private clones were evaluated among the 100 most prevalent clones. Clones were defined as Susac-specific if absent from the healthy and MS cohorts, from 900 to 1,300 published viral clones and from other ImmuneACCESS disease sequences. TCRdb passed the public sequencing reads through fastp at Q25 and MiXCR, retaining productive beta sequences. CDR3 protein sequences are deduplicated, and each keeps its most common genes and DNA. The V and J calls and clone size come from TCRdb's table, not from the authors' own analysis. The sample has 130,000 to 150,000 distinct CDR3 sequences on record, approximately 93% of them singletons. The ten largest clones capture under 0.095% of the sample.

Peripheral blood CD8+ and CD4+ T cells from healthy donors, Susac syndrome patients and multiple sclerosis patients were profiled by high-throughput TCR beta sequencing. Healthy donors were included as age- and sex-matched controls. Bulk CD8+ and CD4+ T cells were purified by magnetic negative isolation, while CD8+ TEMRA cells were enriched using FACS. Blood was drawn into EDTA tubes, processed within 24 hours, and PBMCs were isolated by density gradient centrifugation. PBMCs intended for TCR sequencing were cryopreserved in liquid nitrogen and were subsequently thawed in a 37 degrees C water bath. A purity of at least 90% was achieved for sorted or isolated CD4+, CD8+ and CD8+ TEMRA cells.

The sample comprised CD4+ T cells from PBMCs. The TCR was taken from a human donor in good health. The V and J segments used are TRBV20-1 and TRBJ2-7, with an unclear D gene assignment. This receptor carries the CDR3 CSARKGGEQYF. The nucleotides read TGCAGTGCTAGAAAGGGTGGCGAGCAGTACTTC.